This T cell receptor (beta chain) originates from a study of shared clonotypes between healthy human individuals. For this clone: Its specificity is unknown.

An even split of each subset's genomic DNA across several immunoSEQ plates was performed. Method: immunoSEQ multiplex PCR; TCRdb's copy keeps in-frame clones and lacks some. This sample has about 2.4 million clones, with 90% to 95% found just once. Overall study findings and caveats: Naive subsets generally had larger estimated richness than memory subsets.

V was trimmed by 5 bases and J by 0 bases, leaving 13 bases between them. This CDR3 contains 15 residues. The germline V gene has CDR1 SGHAT and CDR2 FQNNGV. The TCR originated in a man between 18 and 29 years old in good health. The V call is TRBV11-2, the J call TRBJ1-1, with D possibly TRBD1 on 6 matching bases. The sample taken for sequencing was naive CD4+ T cells sorted from blood. The subset: CD45RA+ positively selected. CDR3 in DNA: TGTGCCAGCAGCCCCCAGGGGAACCTGAACACTGAAGCTTTCTTT. Translation gives CASSPQGNLNTEAFF.